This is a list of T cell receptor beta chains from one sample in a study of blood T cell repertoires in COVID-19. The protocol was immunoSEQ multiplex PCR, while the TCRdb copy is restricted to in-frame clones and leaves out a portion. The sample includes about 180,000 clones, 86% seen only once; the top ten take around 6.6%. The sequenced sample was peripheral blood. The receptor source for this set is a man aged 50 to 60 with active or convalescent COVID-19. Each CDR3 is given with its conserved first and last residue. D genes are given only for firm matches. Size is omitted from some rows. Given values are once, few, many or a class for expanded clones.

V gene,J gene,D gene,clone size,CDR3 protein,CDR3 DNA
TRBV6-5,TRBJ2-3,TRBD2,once,CASSLGTSGSTLYF,TGTGCCAGCAGCCTCGGGACTAGCGGGTCGACGCTGTATTTT
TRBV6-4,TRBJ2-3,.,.,CASSDANRGTDTQYF,TGTGCCAGCAGTGACGCCAACCGGGGCACAGATACGCAGTATTTT
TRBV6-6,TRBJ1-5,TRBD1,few,CASSVTGGNQPQHF,TGTGCCAGCAGTGTGACAGGGGGCAACCAGCCCCAGCATTTT
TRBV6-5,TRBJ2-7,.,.,CASGTSGGEQYF,TGTGCCAGCGGCACTAGTGGCGGCGAGCAGTACTTC
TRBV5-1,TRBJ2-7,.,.,CASTEAGAYEQYF,TGCGCCAGCACCGAGGCCGGGGCCTACGAGCAGTACTTC
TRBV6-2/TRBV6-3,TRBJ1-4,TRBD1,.,CASSKTGTGKEKLFF,TGTGCCAGCAGCAAAACCGGGACAGGGAAGGAAAAACTGTTTTTT
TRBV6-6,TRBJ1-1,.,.,CASSEKKAFF,TGTGCCAGCAGTGAGAAGAAAGCTTTCTTT
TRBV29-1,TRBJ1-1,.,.,CSSVGSTEAFF,TGCAGTTCTGTGGGGAGCACTGAAGCTTTCTTT
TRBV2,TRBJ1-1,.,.,CASNFRGTSPSTEAFF,TGTGCCAGCAACTTTAGGGGCACCTCACCAAGCACTGAAGCTTTCTTT
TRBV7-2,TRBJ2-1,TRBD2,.,CASSLQAGSAYYNEQFF,TGTGCCAGCAGCTTACAAGCGGGAAGCGCCTATTACAATGAGCAGTTCTTC
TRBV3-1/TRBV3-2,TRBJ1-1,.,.,CARSGGDFEAFF,TGTGCCAGAAGTGGGGGGGACTTTGAAGCTTTCTTT
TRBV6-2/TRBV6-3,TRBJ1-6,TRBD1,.,CASSLYRGNSPLHF,TGTGCCAGCAGTTTGTACAGGGGTAATTCACCCCTCCACTTT
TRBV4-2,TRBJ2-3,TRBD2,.,CASSQGLAGGPDTQYF,TGTGCCAGCAGCCAAGGACTAGCGGGGGGACCAGATACGCAGTATTTT
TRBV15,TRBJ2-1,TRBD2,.,CATSERTSGHNEQFF,TGTGCCACCAGCGAAAGGACTAGCGGCCACAATGAGCAGTTCTTC
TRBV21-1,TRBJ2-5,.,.,CASSGRETQYF,TGTGCCAGCAGCGGGAGGGAGACCCAGTACTTC
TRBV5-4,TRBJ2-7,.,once,CASSLAGGEQYF,TGTGCCAGCAGCTTGGCGGGTGGCGAGCAGTACTTC
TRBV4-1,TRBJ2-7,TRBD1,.,CASSQGTPGTGAYEQYF,TGCGCCAGCAGCCAAGGAACCCCCGGGACAGGGGCCTACGAGCAGTACTTC
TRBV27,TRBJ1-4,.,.,CASRPRRANEKLFF,TGTGCCAGCAGACCACGTCGGGCTAATGAAAAACTGTTTTTT